One sample yielded the 10 T cell receptor beta chains listed below, sequenced in a study of cytomegalovirus exposure and HLA in healthy donors (dated by TCRdb to the late 2010s). The library was prepared using the immunoSEQ multiplex PCR assay. The multiplex PCR relied on a mix of 60 forward primers for TCR Vbeta segments and 13 reverse primers for TCR Jbeta segments. TCRdb mirrors the immuneACCESS table, restricted to in-frame sequences. Some clones are absent from its copies; in checked studies, under half trace to an unresolved V gene, and the reason for the others is unknown. Across this sample there are some 150,000 clones, with about 85% seen only once. The top ten constitute 2% to 2.5% of the sample. Source material: PBMCs. These receptors originate from a boy between 2 and 10 years old in good health and CMV-seronegative.

Turning to this clone: One end of the junction fails to match germline, which may point to a read error. The gene calls are TRBV7-9 and TRBJ2-7; 10 bases are shared with TRBD2. This CDR3 comprises 18 residues. The V gene's germline CDR1 is SEHNR and CDR2 FQNEAQ (reference sequence). The CDR3 region has the DNA TGTTCCAGCAGCATATCCGGGACTAGCGCGAATCGGGCCTACGAGCAGTACTTC. This sequence encodes CSSSISGTSANRAYEQYF.

V usage is TRBV7-8 and J usage is TRBJ1-4, with 7 bases identical to TRBD1. The ends lost 5 bases at V and 7 bases at J; junction bases unmatched: 10. The CDR3 length is 15 residues. Germline V gene data show CDR1 as SGHVS and CDR2 as FQNEAQ. The CDR3 loop is CASSVNRGIGEKLFF. CDR3 nucleotides: TGTGCCAGCAGCGTAAACAGGGGTATTGGTGAAAAACTGTTTTTT.

The chain employs TRBV15 and TRBJ2-7, with a possible D match to TRBD2 (5 bases). CDR3 length: 14 residues. V was cut by 6 bases and J by 0 bases, with 12 bases left in between. Germline CDR1 is LNHNV and CDR2 is YYDKDF (reference sequence). The CDR3 DNA is TGTGCCACCAGTATGACAACTAGCTCCTACGAGCAGTACTTC. This gives the protein CATSMTTSSYEQYF.

The V call is TRBV29-1, the J call TRBJ2-3; D ambiguous. The CDR3 has 12 amino acids. Germline V gene sequence: CDR1 SQVTM, CDR2 ANQGSEA. Deletions cut 4 bases from V and 0 bases from J, with 5 bases between. DNA of the CDR3: TGCAGCGTTGGCACTAGCACAGATACGCAGTATTTT. Encoded protein: CSVGTSTDTQYF.

This clone was detected once. The chain combines TRBV30 with TRBJ1-1; TRBD1 matches 8 bases. The V gene end was trimmed by 1 base and the J gene end by 4 bases; junction bases not matched to a gene: 5. The germline CDR1 and CDR2 sequences are GTSNPN and SVGIG (reference sequence). The CDR3 has 14 residues. The CDR3 loop is CAWSGDRRVTEAFF. The DNA of the CDR3 is TGTGCCTGGAGTGGGGACAGGAGGGTCACTGAAGCTTTCTTT.

This clone was seen only once. The chain carries TRBV9 and TRBJ1-1; tentative D call: TRBD1 (5 bases). CDR1 and CDR2 (germline): SGDLS, YYNGEE. V was trimmed by 2 bases and J by 4 bases, leaving 15 bases between them. The CDR3 sequence is 15 residues long. CDR3 sequence (DNA): TGTGCCAGCAGCGTGATCGGGGGTGGGGCCACTGAAGCTTTCTTT. Its protein is CASSVIGGGATEAFF.

The chain joins TRBV5-4 to TRBJ1-1; the D is unclear. V lost 5 bases, J lost 1 base, and 12 bases lay in between. Germline values: CDR1 SGHNT, CDR2 YYREEE (reference sequence). This CDR3 is built from 14 residues. CDR3 coding DNA: TGTGCCAGCAGGATCAATAGCGCGAACACTGAAGCTTTCTTT. It codes for CASRINSANTEAFF.

This clone came up a few times. The CDR3 is CASTLTPRAGEQFF. Here the CDR3 DNA reads TGTGCCAGCACGTTGACTCCTCGCGCCGGAGAGCAGTTCTTC. The rearrangement links TRBV2 to TRBJ2-1; D is unresolved. CDR1 SNHLY and CDR2 FYNNEI come from the germline V gene. CDR3 length: 14 residues. Trimming removed 7 bases at V and 10 bases at J, with 20 bases between.

The chain links TRBV4-2 to TRBJ2-3; the match to TRBD2 covers 10 bases. This CDR3 is 16 amino acids long. Germline V gene lookup returns CDR1 LGHNA and CDR2 YNFKEQ. V lost 0 bases, J lost 1 base, and 1 base stayed unmatched. DNA for the CDR3: TGTGCCAGCAGCCAAGATCTAGCGGGAGGCACAGATACGCAGTATTTT. It specifies CASSQDLAGGTDTQYF.

J is TRBJ2-1 and V is TRBV7-6, with 7 bases that match TRBD2. This CDR3 spans 15 amino acids. Germline trimming cut 5 bases from V and 5 bases from J; bases unmatched to any gene: 9. Germline CDR1 is SGHVS and CDR2 is FNYEAQ. The CDR3 DNA sequence: TGTGCCAGCAGCCAGAGCGGGATCAGCCACAATGAGCAGTTCTTC. This translates into CASSQSGISHNEQFF.